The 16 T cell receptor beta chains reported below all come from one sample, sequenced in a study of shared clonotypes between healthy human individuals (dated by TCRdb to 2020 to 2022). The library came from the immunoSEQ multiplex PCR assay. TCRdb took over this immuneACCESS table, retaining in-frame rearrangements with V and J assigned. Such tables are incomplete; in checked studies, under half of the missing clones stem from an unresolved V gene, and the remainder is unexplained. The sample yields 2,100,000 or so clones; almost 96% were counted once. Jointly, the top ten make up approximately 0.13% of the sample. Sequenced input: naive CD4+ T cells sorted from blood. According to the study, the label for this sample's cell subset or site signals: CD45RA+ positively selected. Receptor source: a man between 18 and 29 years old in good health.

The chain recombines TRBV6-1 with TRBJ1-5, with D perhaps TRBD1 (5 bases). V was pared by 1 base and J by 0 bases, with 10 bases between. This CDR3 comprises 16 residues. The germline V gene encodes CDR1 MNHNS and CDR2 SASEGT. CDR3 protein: CASSEDAGLSNQPQHF. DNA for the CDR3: TGTGCCAGCAGTGAAGATGCGGGGCTTAGCAATCAGCCCCAGCATTTT.

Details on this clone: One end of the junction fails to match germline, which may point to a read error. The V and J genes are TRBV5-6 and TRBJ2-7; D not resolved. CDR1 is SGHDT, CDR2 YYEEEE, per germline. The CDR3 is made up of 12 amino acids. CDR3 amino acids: CAGSKHVYEQYF. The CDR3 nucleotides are TGTGCCGGCAGCAAACACGTCTACGAGCAGTACTTC.

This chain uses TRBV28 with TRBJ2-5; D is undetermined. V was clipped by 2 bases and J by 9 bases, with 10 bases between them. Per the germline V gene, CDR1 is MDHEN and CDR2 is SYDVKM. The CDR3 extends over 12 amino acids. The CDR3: CASSLGQKAQYF. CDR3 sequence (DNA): TGTGCCAGCAGTTTAGGTCAGAAGGCCCAGTACTTC.

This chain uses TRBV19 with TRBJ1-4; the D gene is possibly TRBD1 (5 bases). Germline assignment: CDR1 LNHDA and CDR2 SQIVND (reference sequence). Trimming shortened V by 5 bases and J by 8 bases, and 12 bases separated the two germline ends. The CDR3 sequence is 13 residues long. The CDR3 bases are TGTGCCAGTAGTCCAGGGTCTGCGGAAAAACTGTTTTTT. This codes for CASSPGSAEKLFF.

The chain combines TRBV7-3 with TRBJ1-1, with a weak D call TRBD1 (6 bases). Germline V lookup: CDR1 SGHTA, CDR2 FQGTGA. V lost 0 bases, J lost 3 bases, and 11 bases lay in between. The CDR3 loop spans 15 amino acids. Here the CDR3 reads CASSLTPGADTEAFF. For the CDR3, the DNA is TGTGCCAGCAGCTTAACCCCAGGGGCCGACACTGAAGCTTTCTTT.

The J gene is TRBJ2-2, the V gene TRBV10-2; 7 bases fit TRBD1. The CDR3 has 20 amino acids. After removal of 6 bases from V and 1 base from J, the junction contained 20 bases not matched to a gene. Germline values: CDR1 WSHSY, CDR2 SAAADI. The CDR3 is CASRVFPGTDSFGNTGELFF. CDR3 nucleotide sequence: TGCGCCAGCAGGGTGTTCCCCGGGACAGACTCCTTCGGGAACACCGGGGAGCTGTTTTTT.

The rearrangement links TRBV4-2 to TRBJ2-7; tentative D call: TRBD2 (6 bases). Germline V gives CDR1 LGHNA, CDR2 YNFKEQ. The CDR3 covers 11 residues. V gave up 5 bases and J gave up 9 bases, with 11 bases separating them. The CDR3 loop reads CASSSDYLQYF. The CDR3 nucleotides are TGTGCCAGCAGCTCGGACTATCTGCAGTACTTC.

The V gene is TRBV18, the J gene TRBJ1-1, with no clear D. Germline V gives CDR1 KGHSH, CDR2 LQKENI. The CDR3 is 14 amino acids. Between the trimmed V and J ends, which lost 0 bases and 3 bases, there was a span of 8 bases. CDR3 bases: TGTGCCAGCTCACCACCTAACGGAGACACTGAAGCTTTCTTT. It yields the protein CASSPPNGDTEAFF. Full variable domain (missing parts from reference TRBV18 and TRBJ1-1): NAGVMQNPRHLVRRRGQEARLRCSPMKGHSHVYWYRQLPEEGLKFMVYLQKENIIDESGMPKERFSAEFPKEGPSILRIQQVVRGDSAAYFCASSPPNGDTEAFFGQGTRLTVV.

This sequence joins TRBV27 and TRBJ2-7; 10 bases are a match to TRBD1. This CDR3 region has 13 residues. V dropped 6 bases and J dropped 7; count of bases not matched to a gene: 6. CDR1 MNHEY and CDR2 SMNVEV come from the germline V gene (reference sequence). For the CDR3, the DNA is TGTGCCAGCAGGCGACAGGGGGCGGAAGAGCAGTACTTC. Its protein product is CASRRQGAEEQYF.

CDR3 sequence (DNA): TGTGCCTGGAGTTTCGGGACAGGGGGTCCCGGGGAGCTGTTTTTT. Translating it yields CAWSFGTGGPGELFF. The V call is TRBV30, the J call TRBJ2-2, with 11 bases that match TRBD1. V shed 2 bases, J shed 6 bases, and the junction held 5 bases outside the gene matches. The CDR3 runs to 15 residues. Germline V CDR1 and CDR2: GTSNPN, SVGIG (reference sequence). Together with reference TRBV30 and TRBJ2-2, the CDR3 gives the full variable domain: SQTIHQWPATLVQPVGSPLSLECTVEGTSNPNLYWYRQAAGRGLQLLFYSVGIGQISSEVPQNLSASRPQDRQFILSSKKLLLSDSGFYLCAWSFGTGGPGELFFGEGSRLTVL.

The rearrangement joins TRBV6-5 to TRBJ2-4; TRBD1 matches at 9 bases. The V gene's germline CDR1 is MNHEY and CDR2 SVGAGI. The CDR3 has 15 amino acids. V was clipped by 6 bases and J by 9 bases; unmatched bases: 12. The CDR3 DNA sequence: TGTGCCAGCAGCGCTTCCTCCGGGACAGGGAGCATTCAGTACTTC. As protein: CASSASSGTGSIQYF.

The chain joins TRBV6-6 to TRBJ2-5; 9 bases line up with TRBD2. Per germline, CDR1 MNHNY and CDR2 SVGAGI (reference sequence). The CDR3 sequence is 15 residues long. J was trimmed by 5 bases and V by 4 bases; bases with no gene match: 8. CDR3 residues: CASSSTGTSTETQYF. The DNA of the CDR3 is TGTGCCAGCAGTTCAACCGGGACTAGCACGGAGACCCAGTACTTC.

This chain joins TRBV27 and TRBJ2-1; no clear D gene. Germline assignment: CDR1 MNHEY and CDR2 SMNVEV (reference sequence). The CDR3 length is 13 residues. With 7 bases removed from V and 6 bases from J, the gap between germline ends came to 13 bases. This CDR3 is CASTPNLGNEQFF. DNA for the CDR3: TGTGCCAGCACGCCAAATCTGGGCAATGAGCAGTTCTTC.

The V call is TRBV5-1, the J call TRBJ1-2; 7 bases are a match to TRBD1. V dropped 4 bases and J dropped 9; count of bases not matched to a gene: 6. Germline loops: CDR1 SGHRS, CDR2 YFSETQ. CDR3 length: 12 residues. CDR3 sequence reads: CASSPGTDRYTF. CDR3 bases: TGCGCCAGCAGCCCCGGGACAGATCGCTACACCTTC.

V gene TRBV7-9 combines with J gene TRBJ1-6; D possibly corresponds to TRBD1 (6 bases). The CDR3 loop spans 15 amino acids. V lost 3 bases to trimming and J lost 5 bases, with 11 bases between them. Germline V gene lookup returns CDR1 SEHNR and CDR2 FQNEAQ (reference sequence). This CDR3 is CASSFGGRDNSPLHF. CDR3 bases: TGTGCCAGCAGCTTCGGGGGGCGGGATAATTCACCCCTCCACTTT. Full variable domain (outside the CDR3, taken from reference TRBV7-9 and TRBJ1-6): DTGVSQNPRHKITKRGQNVTFRCDPISEHNRLYWYRQTLGQGPEFLTYFQNEAQLEKSRLLSDRFSAERPKGSFSTLEIQRTEQGDSAMYLCASSFGGRDNSPLHFGNGTRLTVT.

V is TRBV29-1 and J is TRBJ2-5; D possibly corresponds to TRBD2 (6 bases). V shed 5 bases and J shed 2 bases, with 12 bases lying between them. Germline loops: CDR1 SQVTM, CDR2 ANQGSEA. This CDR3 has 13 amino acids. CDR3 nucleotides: TGCAGCGTTTCGGGAGTGGGGCAAGAGACCCAGTACTTC. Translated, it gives CSVSGVGQETQYF.